These 28 T cell receptor beta chains share one sample of origin, sequenced in a study of blood T cell repertoires in COVID-19. Libraries were prepared by immunoSEQ multiplex PCR; TCRdb keeps only in-frame clonotypes and omits some of them. The sample carries around 700,000 clones, about 87% recorded once. Sequenced: peripheral blood. The source is a woman younger than 30 with acute or convalescent COVID-19.

The J gene is TRBJ1-6, the V gene TRBV7-9; D uncertain. The CDR3 totals 11 residues. V lost 5 bases to trimming and J lost 14 bases, with 10 bases between them. Germline assignment: CDR1 SEHNR and CDR2 FQNEAQ (reference sequence). In DNA, the CDR3 is TGTGCCAGCAGCCCCGGTTCGGCCCTCCACTTT. Protein sequence: CASSPGSALHF. The whole variable domain, remainder taken from reference TRBV7-9 and TRBJ1-6, is DTGVSQNPRHKITKRGQNVTFRCDPISEHNRLYWYRQTLGQGPEFLTYFQNEAQLEKSRLLSDRFSAERPKGSFSTLEIQRTEQGDSAMYLCASSPGSALHFGNGTRLTVT.

V usage is TRBV9 and J usage is TRBJ2-2; TRBD1 matches at 9 bases. Germline V CDR1 and CDR2: SGDLS, YYNGEE. This CDR3 spans 16 amino acids. The ends lost 3 bases at V and 5 bases at J; junction bases unmatched: 8. The CDR3 region has the DNA TGTGCCAGCAGCGCCCCCGGGACAGGGTTTACCGGGGAGCTGTTTTTT. Encoded protein: CASSAPGTGFTGELFF.

The chain is built from TRBV12-3 or TRBV12-4 and TRBJ1-2; D gene unclear. The CDR3 runs 12 residues. V dropped 3 bases and J dropped 4 bases, with 6 bases sitting between them. The CDR3 nucleotides are TGTGCCAGCAGTTTTGACACCTATGGCTACACCTTC. It translates to CASSFDTYGYTF.

DNA for the CDR3: TGTGCCAGCAGCTTTTGGCTTGATGGCTACACCTTC. As protein: CASSFWLDGYTF. V usage is TRBV13 and J usage is TRBJ1-2; D remains unclear. The ends were cut back, 3 bases at V and 6 bases at J, with 8 bases in the middle. This CDR3 contains 12 residues. The V gene's germline CDR1 is PRHDT and CDR2 FYEKMQ (reference sequence).

The chain carries TRBV4-1 and TRBJ1-2; perhaps TRBD1 as D (6 bases). Trimming took 3 bases from V and 7 from J, leaving 18 bases between them. The CDR3 contains 15 residues. CDR1 and CDR2 (germline): MGHRA, YSYEKL. The CDR3 DNA is TGCGCCAGCAGCCACGTCGGGGGGGGGCTAGGTGGCTACACCTTC. Translation gives CASSHVGGGLGGYTF.

V gene TRBV19 combines with J gene TRBJ1-5, with D hard to call. CDR1 is LNHDA and CDR2 is SQIVND in the germline V gene (reference sequence). V was cut by 4 bases and J by 5 bases, with 12 bases left in between. The CDR3 extends over 14 amino acids. The CDR3 bases are TGTGCCAGTAGTACCTGGCGCGGAGATCAGCCCCAGCATTTT. It yields the protein CASSTWRGDQPQHF.

The chain employs TRBV3-1 (or the pseudogene TRBV3-2) and TRBJ1-3; D is uncertain. Trimming removed 5 bases at V and 0 bases at J, with 8 bases between. CDR1 is LGHDT and CDR2 is YNNKEL in the germline V gene (reference sequence). This CDR3 has 14 amino acids. CDR3 DNA: TGTGCCAGCAGCGAGATTAGCTCTGGAAACACCATATATTTT. Translated: CASSEISSGNTIYF.

The chain has TRBV19 and TRBJ1-4; 9 nucleotides line up with TRBD1. V was clipped by 5 bases and J by 8 bases; unmatched bases: 9. Germline-derived CDR1 and CDR2 are LNHDA and SQIVND (reference sequence). The CDR3 extends over 15 amino acids. DNA of the CDR3: TGTGCCAGTAGTGACCAGACAGGGGGGCGAGAAAAACTGTTTTTT. It is translated as CASSDQTGGREKLFF. Together with reference TRBV19 and TRBJ1-4, the CDR3 gives the full variable domain: DGGITQSPKYLFRKEGQNVTLSCEQNLNHDAMYWYRQDPGQGLRLIYYSQIVNDFQKGDIAEGYSVSREKKESFPLTVTSAQKNPTAFYLCASSDQTGGREKLFFGSGTQLSVL.

V gene TRBV18 combines with J gene TRBJ1-1, with 7 nucleotides matching TRBD1. Unmatched junction bases numbered 8, after V lost 5 bases and J lost 5 bases. The CDR3 covers 14 residues. In germline, CDR1 is KGHSH, CDR2 LQKENI. DNA of the CDR3: TGTGCCAGCTCAGAGGCCAGGGGGAGAACTGAAGCTTTCTTT. Residues: CASSEARGRTEAFF.

The chain couples TRBV7-9 to TRBJ1-4; D not resolved. The CDR3 contains 13 residues. V was pared by 2 bases and J by 3 bases, with 4 bases between. Germline lookup yields CDR1 SEHNR and CDR2 FQNEAQ (reference sequence). The CDR3 DNA follows: TGTGCCAGCAGCTTAAACTCTAATGAAAAACTGTTTTTT. Protein sequence: CASSLNSNEKLFF.

J is TRBJ2-3 and V is TRBV7-2; D is unclear. The CDR3 runs 15 residues. Looked up from germline, CDR1 is SGHTA and CDR2 is FQGNSA. Trimming removed 2 bases from V and 2 bases from J, with 11 bases in between. The CDR3 here is CASSLSLTATDTQYF. In DNA form, the CDR3 reads TGTGCCAGCAGCTTAAGTCTGACTGCCACAGATACGCAGTATTTT.

This rearrangement joins TRBV4-1 to TRBJ1-2; possibly TRBD1 for D (5 bases). Germline V lookup: CDR1 MGHRA, CDR2 YSYEKL. With 2 bases removed from V and 4 bases from J, the gap between germline ends came to 8 bases. CDR3 length equals 13 residues. The DNA of the CDR3 is TGCGCCAGCAGCCAAAGGGGCCCCTATGGCTACACCTTC. Its protein is CASSQRGPYGYTF.

DNA of the CDR3: TGTGCCAGCATGGACAGCATCGTGAACACTGAAGCTTTCTTT. It encodes CASMDSIVNTEAFF. This chain uses TRBV2 with TRBJ1-1; D is possibly TRBD1 (6 bases). The CDR3 is 14 amino acids. Trimming cost V 7 bases and J 0 bases, with 12 bases left between them. Germline values: CDR1 SNHLY, CDR2 FYNNEI.

The chain's CDR3 is CATSGFQESQPQHF. The CDR3 DNA is TGTGCCACCAGTGGGTTTCAGGAAAGTCAGCCCCAGCATTTT. The V gene is TRBV24-1, the J gene TRBJ1-5; D is uncertain. V was shortened by 5 bases and J by 6 bases, with 13 bases between the two germline ends. CDR1 KGHDR and CDR2 SFDVKD come from the germline V gene. This CDR3 contains 14 residues.

The chain recombines TRBV27 with TRBJ2-1, with D perhaps TRBD2 (6 bases). Trimming cost V 7 bases and J 6 bases, with 19 bases left between them. The CDR3 consists of 15 residues. Germline assignment: CDR1 MNHEY and CDR2 SMNVEV (reference sequence). DNA of the CDR3: TGTGCCAGCACCTTATCGACTGGGGGGTTCAATGAGCAGTTCTTC. Protein product: CASTLSTGGFNEQFF.

Notes on this clone: This sample also contains other DNA sequences that code for the same CDR3. The chain joins TRBV20-1 to TRBJ1-2; D remains unclear. Trimming cost V 6 bases and J 1 base, with 6 bases left between them. This CDR3 spans 11 amino acids. Germline V gene data show CDR1 as DFQATT and CDR2 as SNEGSKA (reference sequence). This chain's CDR3 is CSATGNYGYTF. The CDR3 DNA sequence: TGCAGTGCAACGGGTAACTATGGCTACACCTTC.

The chain is built from TRBV7-2 and TRBJ2-3, with D tentatively TRBD2 (7 bases). The length of the CDR3 is 16 residues. V lost 6 bases and J lost 5, with 21 bases in between. CDR1 and CDR2 from the germline V gene are SGHTA and FQGNSA. The CDR3 DNA reads as TGTGCCAGCAGGCTAGTAGGCCGGGGGGCAGGAGATACGCAGTATTTT. Protein product: CASRLVGRGAGDTQYF.

The rearrangement uses TRBV6-5 and TRBJ1-5, with 8 positions matching TRBD1. The CDR3 loop spans 14 amino acids. From germline, CDR1 is MNHEY and CDR2 SVGAGI. J lost 3 bases, V lost 7 bases, and 5 bases had no gene match. The CDR3 region is CASTLDRVNQPQHF. The CDR3 DNA sequence: TGTGCCAGCACCTTGGACAGGGTCAATCAGCCCCAGCATTTT.

The CDR3 loop is CASSSGAGQYF. DNA of the CDR3: TGCGCCAGCAGCTCCGGAGCCGGGCAGTACTTC. The V gene is TRBV5-1, the J gene TRBJ2-7; D unresolved. V was cut by 3 bases and J by 9 bases, with 10 bases left in between. The germline CDR1 and CDR2 sequences are SGHRS and YFSETQ. This CDR3 is 11 amino acids long.

The chain uses TRBV19 and TRBJ1-2, with 8 nucleotides matching TRBD1. From germline, CDR1 is LNHDA and CDR2 SQIVND (reference sequence). The CDR3 runs 16 residues. V lost 5 bases and J lost 4; bases outside the gene matches: 12. The CDR3 nucleotides are TGTGCCAGTAGTGATCACGGACAGGGCGGGGGCTATGGCTACACCTTC. Translating it yields CASSDHGQGGGYGYTF. The variable domain in full, completed from reference TRBV19 and TRBJ1-2, reads DGGITQSPKYLFRKEGQNVTLSCEQNLNHDAMYWYRQDPGQGLRLIYYSQIVNDFQKGDIAEGYSVSREKKESFPLTVTSAQKNPTAFYLCASSDHGQGGGYGYTFGSGTRLTVV.

The gene calls are TRBV10-1 and TRBJ1-5; 10 nucleotides line up with TRBD1. The CDR3 sequence is 16 residues long. Germline loops: CDR1 WNHNN, CDR2 SYGVQD (reference sequence). CDR3 sequence (DNA): TGCGTCGCCAGCAGACAGGGGGCTGTCGGCAATCAGCCCCAGCATTTT. It yields the protein CVASRQGAVGNQPQHF.

This chain links TRBV24-1 with TRBJ2-1, with a tentative D call TRBD1 (6 bases). The CDR3 extends over 16 amino acids. CDR1 and CDR2 from the germline V gene are KGHDR and SFDVKD. Trimming pared 3 bases from V and 0 bases from J, leaving 11 bases between. CDR3 residues: CATSDPGTSSYNEQFF. Here the CDR3 DNA reads TGTGCCACCAGTGATCCTGGGACAAGCTCCTACAATGAGCAGTTCTTC.

V usage is TRBV6-4 and J usage is TRBJ2-5; 7 nucleotides match TRBD1. Trimming at V came to 6 bases and at J to 4 bases, leaving 8 bases not matched to a gene. The CDR3 has 14 residues. Germline CDR1 is MRHNA and CDR2 is SNTAGT. CDR3 nucleotides: TGTGCCAGCAGCCCGACAGGGCATGGAGAGACCCAGTACTTC. Its protein is CASSPTGHGETQYF.

The chain uses TRBV4-2 and TRBJ2-1; 8 bases align to TRBD2. With V trimmed by 1 base and J by 4 bases, 6 bases remained unmatched. The CDR3 extends over 16 amino acids. Per the germline V gene, CDR1 is LGHNA and CDR2 is YNFKEQ. The CDR3 loop reads CASSQGLAGEYNEQFF. The CDR3 DNA is TGTGCCAGCAGCCAAGGTCTAGCGGGCGAGTACAATGAGCAGTTCTTC.

The chain carries TRBV14 and TRBJ1-2; 9 bases are shared with TRBD1. The CDR3 sequence is 16 residues long. The V and J ends lost 0 bases and 8 bases, in that order; junction bases with no gene match: 10. Per germline, CDR1 SGHDN and CDR2 FVKESK. This CDR3 reads CASSQDGNRGRRGYTF. The CDR3 region has the DNA TGTGCCAGCAGCCAAGATGGCAACAGGGGGCGACGGGGCTACACCTTC.

The CDR3 DNA sequence: TGTGCCAGCAGCCTCGGGACAGCTTTCACAGATACGCAGTATTTT. Protein sequence: CASSLGTAFTDTQYF. The genes are TRBV14 and TRBJ2-3; 7 nucleotides line up with TRBD1. Trimming removed 4 bases from V and 2 bases from J; junction bases left unmatched: 6. Germline V CDR1 and CDR2: SGHDN, FVKESK. The CDR3 contains 15 residues.

The chain combines TRBV10-2 with TRBJ1-1, with D uncertain. V gave up 3 bases and J gave up 0 bases, with 5 bases separating them. Germline lookup yields CDR1 WSHSY and CDR2 SAAADI. CDR3 length: 13 amino acids. The CDR3, as DNA: TGCGCCAGCAGTGACAGAATGAACACTGAAGCTTTCTTT. Encoded protein: CASSDRMNTEAFF.

This clone was seen at least ten times. V usage is TRBV3-1 (or the pseudogene TRBV3-2) and J usage is TRBJ2-7; the D gene is possibly TRBD1 (6 bases). The CDR3 has 18 residues. Germline V gene lookup returns CDR1 LGHDT and CDR2 YNNKEL (reference sequence). Deletions cut 1 base from V and 5 bases from J, with 24 bases between. CDR3 region: CASSQGGNTGWRIHEQYF. The CDR3 DNA reads as TGTGCCAGCAGCCAAGGGGGGAATACAGGGTGGCGAATACACGAGCAGTACTTC.